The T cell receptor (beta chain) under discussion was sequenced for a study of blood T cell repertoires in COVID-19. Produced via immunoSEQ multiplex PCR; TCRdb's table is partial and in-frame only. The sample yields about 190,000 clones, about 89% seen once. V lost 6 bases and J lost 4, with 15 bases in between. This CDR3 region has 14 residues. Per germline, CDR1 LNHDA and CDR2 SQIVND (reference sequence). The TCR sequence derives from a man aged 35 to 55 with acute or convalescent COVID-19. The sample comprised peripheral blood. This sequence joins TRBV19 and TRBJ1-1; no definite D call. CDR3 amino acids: CASRQVGGSTEAFF. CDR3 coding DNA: TGTGCCAGTAGACAAGTGGGAGGGAGCACTGAAGCTTTCTTT.